There are many counts of the clone carrying this T cell receptor (beta chain). The antigen is undetermined. Combining iRepertoire HTBI primers with Arm-PCR of CDR3 regions, the authors built TCR beta libraries. TCRdb processed the multiplex PCR reads anew with MiXCR; each CDR3 protein has one entry. The data contain hundreds of thousands of distinct CDR3 sequences, around 32% of them singletons. This sample is part of a study of regulatory T cells in long-lasting Graves disease. Study summary: Patients met the persistent Graves' disease definition after over 5 years of antithyroid drugs with positive TSH receptor antibodies. Findings of the study overall: Compared with new cases, persistent Graves' patients showed reduced TCR diversity. There were preferences for TRBV28, TRBJ1-2 and TRBJ2-5 in persistent disease.

V dropped 5 bases and J dropped 2 bases, with 12 bases sitting between them. Per the germline V gene, CDR1 is SGHAT and CDR2 is FQNNGV. This CDR3 is built from 14 residues. The time point was: persistent/refractory GD, antithyroid drugs over 5 years with positive TRAb. Isolated PBMC RNA provided the starting material for the TCR library. This sequence was found in a female donor with Graves disease. This material consisted of peripheral blood mononuclear cells (PBMCs), taken when the disease was refractory, from a patient treated with antithyroid drugs. The chain is built from TRBV11-2 and TRBJ2-5, with D perhaps TRBD2 (6 bases). The CDR3 sequence is CASSLGTPQETQYF. The CDR3, as DNA: TGTGCCAGCAGCCTCGGGACTCCACAAGAGACCCAGTACTTC.